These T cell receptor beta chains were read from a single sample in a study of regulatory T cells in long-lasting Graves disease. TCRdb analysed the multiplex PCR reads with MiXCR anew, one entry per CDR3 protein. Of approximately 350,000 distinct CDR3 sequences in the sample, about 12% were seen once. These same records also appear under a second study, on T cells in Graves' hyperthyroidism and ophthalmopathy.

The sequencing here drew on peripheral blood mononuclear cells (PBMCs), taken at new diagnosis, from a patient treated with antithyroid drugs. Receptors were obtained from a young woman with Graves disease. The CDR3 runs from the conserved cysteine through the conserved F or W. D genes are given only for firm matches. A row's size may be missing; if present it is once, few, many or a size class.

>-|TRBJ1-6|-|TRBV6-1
CASSEVRSYNSPLHF
TGTGCCAGCAGTGAAGTTAGGTCCTATAATTCACCCCTCCACTTT
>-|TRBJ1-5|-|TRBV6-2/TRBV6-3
CASNGGLEQPQHF
TGTGCCAGCAACGGGGGGCTAGAACAGCCCCAGCATTTT
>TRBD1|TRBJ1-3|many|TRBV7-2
CASSLVGTGRNTIYF
TGTGCCAGCAGCTTAGTAGGGACAGGGAGGAACACCATATATTTT
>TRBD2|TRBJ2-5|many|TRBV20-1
CSARTAGGGSRRETQYF
TGCAGTGCTAGAACCGCGGGGGGCGGGAGTAGGCGAGAGACCCAGTACTTC
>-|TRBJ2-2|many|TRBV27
CASSPLTGELFF
TGTGCCAGCAGCCCCCTCACCGGGGAGCTGTTTTTT
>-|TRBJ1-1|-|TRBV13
CASSLADNAFF
TGTGCCAGCAGCTTAGCGGATAATGCTTTCTTT
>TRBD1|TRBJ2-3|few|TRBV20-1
CSAKTGGTHTQYF
TGCAGTGCTAAGACAGGGGGGACACATACGCAGTATTTT
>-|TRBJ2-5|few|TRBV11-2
CASSSGGDWETQYF
TGTGCCAGCAGCTCAGGGGGGGACTGGGAGACCCAGTACTTC
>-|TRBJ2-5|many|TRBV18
CASSLPGTLQETQYF
TGTGCCAGCTCACTACCAGGGACACTACAAGAGACCCAGTACTTC
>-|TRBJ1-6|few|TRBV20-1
CSASPRNPLSYNSPLHF
TGCAGTGCTAGTCCCAGGAATCCCCTCTCCTATAATTCACCCCTCCACTTT
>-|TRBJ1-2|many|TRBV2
CASSARQTRAEGYTF
TGTGCCAGCAGTGCCCGACAGACACGCGCGGAAGGCTACACCTTC
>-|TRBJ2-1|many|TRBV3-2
CASMDSLVNEQFF
TGTGCCAGCATGGACAGTTTAGTCAATGAGCAGTTCTTC
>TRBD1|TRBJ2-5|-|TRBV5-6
CASSGQGAGWETQYF
TGTGCCAGCAGCGGACAGGGGGCCGGTTGGGAGACCCAGTACTTC
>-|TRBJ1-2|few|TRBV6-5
CASSYSNPTGIYYGYTF
TGTGCCAGCAGTTACTCGAACCCAACAGGGATCTACTATGGCTACACCTTC
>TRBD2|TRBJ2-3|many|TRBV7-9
CASSSSGGWTDTQYF
TGTGCCAGCAGCTCTAGCGGGGGGTGGACAGATACGCAGTATTTT
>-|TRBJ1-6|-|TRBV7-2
CASSYGGSGRSPLHF
TGTGCCAGCAGCTATGGGGGTTCCGGGCGGTCACCCCTCCACTTT
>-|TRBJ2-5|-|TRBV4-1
CASSQVSPRRTQYF
TGCGCCAGCAGCCAAGTAAGCCCTCGGCGGACCCAGTACTTC
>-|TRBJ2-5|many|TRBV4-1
CASSQVVVYQETQYF
TGCGCCAGCAGCCAAGTGGTAGTGTACCAAGAGACCCAGTACTTC
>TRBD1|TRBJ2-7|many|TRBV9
CASSAAVGQGRHEQYF
TGTGCCAGCAGCGCAGCCGTTGGACAGGGGCGCCACGAGCAGTACTTC
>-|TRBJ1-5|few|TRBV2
CASSVFGGESQPQHF
TGTGCCAGCAGTGTTTTCGGCGGGGAGAGTCAGCCCCAGCATTTT
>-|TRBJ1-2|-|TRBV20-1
CSARELPGDYGYTF
TGCAGTGCTAGAGAACTTCCAGGAGACTATGGCTACACCTTC
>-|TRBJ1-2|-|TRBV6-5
CTSSYRRSGPLGYTF
TGTACCAGCAGTTATCGGCGGTCGGGACCCCTCGGCTACACCTTC
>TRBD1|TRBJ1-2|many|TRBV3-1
CASSPTIAGTGLHFYGYTF
TGTGCCAGCAGCCCGACCATCGCCGGGACAGGGCTCCATTTCTATGGCTACACCTTC
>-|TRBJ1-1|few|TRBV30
CAWSPPWAEAFF
TGTGCCTGGAGTCCCCCTTGGGCTGAAGCTTTCTTT
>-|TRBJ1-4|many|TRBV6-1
CASSPQGSEKLFF
TGTGCCAGCAGTCCCCAGGGGTCTGAAAAACTGTTTTTT
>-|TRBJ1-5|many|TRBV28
CASSLWGGQPQHF
TGTGCCAGCAGCTTATGGGGGGGTCAGCCCCAGCATTTT
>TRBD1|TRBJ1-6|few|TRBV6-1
CASSGQGLSSSPLHF
TGTGCCAGCAGCGGACAGGGTTTGTCTAGTTCACCCCTCCACTTT
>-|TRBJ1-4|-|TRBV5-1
CASSSANEKLFF
TGCGCCAGCAGTTCCGCTAATGAAAAACTGTTTTTT